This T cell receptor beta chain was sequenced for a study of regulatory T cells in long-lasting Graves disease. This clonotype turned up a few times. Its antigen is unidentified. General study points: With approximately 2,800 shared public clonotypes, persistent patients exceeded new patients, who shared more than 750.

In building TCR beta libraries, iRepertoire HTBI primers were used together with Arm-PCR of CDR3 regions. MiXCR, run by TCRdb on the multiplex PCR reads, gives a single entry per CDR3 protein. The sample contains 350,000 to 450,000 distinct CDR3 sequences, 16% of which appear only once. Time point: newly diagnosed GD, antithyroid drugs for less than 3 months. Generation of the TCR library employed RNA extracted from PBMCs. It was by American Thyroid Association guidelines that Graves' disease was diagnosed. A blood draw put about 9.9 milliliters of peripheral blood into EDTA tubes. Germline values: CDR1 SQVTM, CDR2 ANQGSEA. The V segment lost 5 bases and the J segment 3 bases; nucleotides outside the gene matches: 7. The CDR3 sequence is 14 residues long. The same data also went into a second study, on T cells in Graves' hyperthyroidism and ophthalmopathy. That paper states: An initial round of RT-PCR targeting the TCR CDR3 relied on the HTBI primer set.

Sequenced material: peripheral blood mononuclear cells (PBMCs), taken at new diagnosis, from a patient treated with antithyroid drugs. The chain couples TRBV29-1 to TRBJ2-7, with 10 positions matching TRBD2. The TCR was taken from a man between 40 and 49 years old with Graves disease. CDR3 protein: CSVSTSGVGYEQYF. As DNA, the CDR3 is TGCAGCGTTTCAACTAGCGGGGTGGGCTACGAGCAGTACTTC.